This passage covers 23 T cell receptor beta chains from one sample sequenced in a study of blood T cells in healthy people across ages. PCR was performed a second time for roughly 7 to 12 cycles using a sample-barcoded 5' primer and a J-beta primer mix. TCRdb analysed the 5' RACE reads with MiXCR anew, one entry per CDR3 protein. The sample records over a million distinct CDR3 sequences, around 45% being singletons. The sample taken for sequencing was blood. The receptors were sampled from a woman aged 55-69 years in good health.

This rearrangement joins TRBV29-1 to TRBJ1-1, with D perhaps matching TRBD1 (6 bases). CDR1 is SQVTM and CDR2 is ANQGSEA in the germline V gene. This CDR3 spans 12 amino acids. V dropped 6 bases and J dropped 4 bases, with 12 bases sitting between them. CDR3 sequence: CSVRTARTEAFF. CDR3 coding DNA: TGCAGCGTCAGGACAGCCCGCACTGAAGCTTTCTTT.

This chain links TRBV27 with TRBJ2-7, with D maybe TRBD1 (7 bases). Looked up from germline, CDR1 is MNHEY and CDR2 is SMNVEV (reference sequence). V was trimmed by 6 bases and J by 0 bases, leaving 21 bases between them. The CDR3 extends over 17 amino acids. Here the CDR3 reads CASRGGRGALLSYEQYF. CDR3 DNA sequence: TGTGCCAGCAGAGGGGGCAGGGGGGCCCTGCTCTCCTACGAGCAGTACTTC.

V gene TRBV18 combines with J gene TRBJ2-3; D is ambiguous. Germline V lookup: CDR1 KGHSH, CDR2 LQKENI. V lost 3 bases and J 4 bases, leaving 17 bases between the germline ends. CDR3 length: 16 residues. The CDR3 coding sequence is TGTGCCAGCTCACCCATTGTTTCCGGAGTGTCAGATACGCAGTATTTT. The encoded protein is CASSPIVSGVSDTQYF.

V is TRBV20-1 and J is TRBJ2-5; TRBD2 matches at 11 bases. CDR3 length equals 15 residues. V lost 2 bases and J lost 4; bases outside the gene matches: 6. Germline CDR1 is DFQATT and CDR2 is SNEGSKA (reference sequence). The CDR3 DNA reads as TGCAGTGCTAGATATAGCGGGAGGGTCCCAGAGACCCAGTACTTC. Its translation: CSARYSGRVPETQYF.

This clonotype was observed a handful of times. The chain couples TRBV10-3 to TRBJ2-5, with 8 bases matching TRBD1. Germline-derived CDR1 and CDR2 are ENHRY and SYGVKD. V dropped 3 bases and J dropped 4; count of bases not matched to a gene: 13. CDR3 length: 17 amino acids. CDR3 nucleotides: TGTGCCATCAGTGACTTCAGGGGGCTAGATACGGGAGAGACCCAGTACTTC. This sequence encodes CAISDFRGLDTGETQYF.

This clonotype was seen a few times. The chain links TRBV11-2 to TRBJ2-5; D possibly matches TRBD1 or TRBD2 (6 bases each). This CDR3 has 14 residues. CDR1 is SGHAT and CDR2 is FQNNGV in the germline V gene. Trimming took off 4 bases at V and 11 bases at J, with 20 bases between the two ends. This CDR3 is CASSSPGAGARQYF. The CDR3 bases are TGTGCCAGCAGCTCTCCGGGGGCAGGGGCGCGACAGTACTTC.

J is TRBJ1-5 and V is TRBV12-3 or TRBV12-4, with TRBD1 as a possible D gene (5 bases). Trimming removed 5 bases from V and 9 bases from J, with 14 bases in between. This CDR3 spans 13 amino acids. The CDR3 sequence: CASSLGASGPQHF. CDR3 DNA sequence: TGTGCCAGCAGTCTAGGGGCCTCAGGGCCCCAGCATTTT.

Here the CDR3 reads CASTGLAGAGTYEQYF. The CDR3 DNA reads as TGTGCCAGCACCGGACTAGCGGGAGCCGGAACCTACGAGCAGTACTTC. V usage is TRBV28 and J usage is TRBJ2-7; 13 nucleotides agree with TRBD2. After removal of 7 bases from V and 2 bases from J, the junction contained 8 bases not matched to a gene. Germline V lookup: CDR1 MDHEN, CDR2 SYDVKM. The CDR3 has 16 residues.

This clonotype was counted a single time. It is likely a read error, because the conserved phenylalanine at the end of the CDR3 is missing. V usage is TRBV4-1 and J usage is TRBJ2-3; a weak D match, TRBD2 (6 bases). The CDR3 contains 16 residues. The germline V gene has CDR1 MGHRA and CDR2 YSYEKL. V lost 1 base to trimming and J lost 4 bases, with 15 bases between them. The CDR3 region has the DNA TGCGCCAGCAGCCAAGTGGGGGGAGTAGTCGCAGATACGCAGTATGTT. Its translation is CASSQVGGVVADTQYV.

This clonotype was counted between two and nine times. The chain uses TRBV4-2 and TRBJ2-1; 9 bases are shared with TRBD2. This CDR3 contains 17 residues. J was trimmed by 4 bases and V by 0 bases; bases with no gene match: 7. The germline CDR1 and CDR2 sequences are LGHNA and YNFKEQ. The CDR3 DNA follows: TGTGCCAGCAGCCAAGAACCTAGGACTAGCGTTTACAATGAGCAGTTCTTC. Its translation is CASSQEPRTSVYNEQFF.

This clonotype was found a few times. The chain links TRBV29-1 to TRBJ1-1, with no clear D. V was pared by 5 bases and J by 8 bases, with 6 bases between. The CDR3 sequence is 9 residues long. Germline V gene sequence: CDR1 SQVTM, CDR2 ANQGSEA. CDR3 in DNA: TGCAGCGTTCCCGGGGAAGCTTTCTTT. Translating it yields CSVPGEAFF.

V gene TRBV18 combines with J gene TRBJ1-1; a weak D match, TRBD1 (5 bases). In germline, CDR1 is KGHSH, CDR2 LQKENI. The CDR3 loop spans 15 amino acids. The V and J ends lost 0 bases and 1 base respectively, with 9 bases between them. The chain's CDR3 is CASSPPRVPNTEAFF. CDR3 nucleotides: TGTGCCAGCTCACCACCCAGGGTGCCGAACACTGAAGCTTTCTTT.

CDR3 protein: CASSAIRVYGYTF. The CDR3 nucleotides read TGTGCCAGCAGTGCCATCCGGGTTTATGGCTACACCTTC. V usage is TRBV6-6 and J usage is TRBJ1-2; D call uncertain. Germline-derived CDR1 and CDR2 are MNHNY and SVGAGI (reference sequence). This CDR3 contains 13 residues. V lost 5 bases, J lost 5 bases, and 12 bases lay in between.

About this clonotype itself: This clone may be a read error of a much larger clone one base away. The chain links TRBV9 to TRBJ2-4, with D tentatively TRBD1 (5 bases). The ends were cut back, 2 bases at V and 8 bases at J, with 8 bases in the middle. Germline CDR1 reads SGDLS; CDR2 reads YYNGEE. The CDR3 is 12 amino acids. The CDR3 region has the DNA TGTGCCAGCAGCGTCCAGGGTGACATTCAGTACTTC. Encoded protein: CASSVQGDIQYF.

This rearrangement joins TRBV5-6 to TRBJ1-1, with D tentatively TRBD1 (5 bases). Germline CDR1 and CDR2: SGHDT and YYEEEE. The CDR3 contains 15 residues. Trimming removed 0 bases at V and 5 bases at J, with 14 bases between. CDR3 sequence: CASSLASRGGTEAFF. The CDR3 DNA follows: TGTGCCAGCAGCTTGGCCAGTAGGGGCGGGACTGAAGCTTTCTTT.

As concerns this clonotype: One junction end does not reproduce the germline sequence, and a read error may be involved. This chain joins TRBV5-1 and TRBJ2-6, with 8 bases identical to TRBD2. CDR1 is SGHRS, CDR2 YFSETQ, per germline. This CDR3 region has 16 residues. The CDR3 sequence is CASSLAGVSGAYVLTF. The CDR3 nucleotides read TGCGCCAGCAGCTTAGCGGGAGTATCCGGGGCCTACGTCCTGACTTTC.

CDR3 sequence reads: CASSYLAGADEQYF. The CDR3 coding sequence is TGTGCCAGCAGTTACTTGGCAGGGGCAGACGAGCAGTACTTC. This chain links TRBV6-6 with TRBJ2-5; D is perhaps TRBD1 (6 bases). TRBJ2-7 matches the DNA end more closely, so the J call is doubtful. Germline V CDR1 and CDR2: MNHNY, SVGAGI (reference sequence). CDR3 size: 14 residues.

This clonotype was found a few times. The genes are TRBV5-1 and TRBJ2-5; TRBD1 is a possible D gene (6 bases). The CDR3 totals 16 residues. The germline V and J ends were trimmed by 0 bases and 5 bases, with 17 bases remaining between them. CDR1 and CDR2 from the germline V gene are SGHRS and YFSETQ. The CDR3 sequence: CASSLVLQGSGETQYF. CDR3 DNA: TGCGCCAGCAGCTTGGTCCTGCAGGGGTCAGGGGAGACCCAGTACTTC.

This clonotype was seen just once. The gene calls are TRBV4-1 and TRBJ2-5; D is unresolved. The CDR3 is 15 residues long. CDR1 MGHRA and CDR2 YSYEKL come from the germline V gene. Trimming pared 7 bases from V and 11 bases from J, leaving 26 bases between. The CDR3 DNA reads TGCGCCAGCAAACCCATTCAGACTGCCTACAATGAGCAGTACTTC. It encodes CASKPIQTAYNEQYF.

J is TRBJ1-2 and V is TRBV20-1; no firm D call. In germline, CDR1 is DFQATT, CDR2 SNEGSKA (reference sequence). Trimming removed 0 bases from V and 5 bases from J, with 13 bases in between. This CDR3 is built from 14 residues. The CDR3 nucleotides are TGCAGTGCTAGAGATCCGACCGGGAGTTATGGCTACACCTTC. Protein: CSARDPTGSYGYTF.

J is TRBJ1-1 and V is TRBV29-1; D gene ambiguous. Germline V gene data show CDR1 as SQVTM and CDR2 as ANQGSEA. CDR3 size: 12 residues. The V end lost 7 bases, the J end lost 0 bases, and 9 bases lay between the germline ends. CDR3: CSGDIMNTEAFF. The CDR3 DNA reads TGCAGCGGGGATATCATGAACACTGAAGCTTTCTTT.

This rearrangement joins TRBV2 to TRBJ2-7; D may correspond to TRBD1 or TRBD2 (6 bases each). This CDR3 comprises 12 residues. Trimming stripped 10 bases from V and 6 bases from J, with 16 bases between. CDR1 SNHLY and CDR2 FYNNEI come from the germline V gene. This CDR3 is CANTDRRGEQYF. The CDR3 bases are TGTGCCAACACCGACAGGAGGGGCGAGCAGTACTTC.

CDR3 DNA sequence: TGTGCCAGCAGTCAGGGGAGTAACACAGATACGCAGTATTTT. It is translated as CASSQGSNTDTQYF. V usage is TRBV7-9 and J usage is TRBJ2-3; weak D call: TRBD1 (6 bases). Germline CDR1 is SEHNR and CDR2 is FQNEAQ (reference sequence). CDR3 length equals 14 residues. V was cut by 6 bases and J by 2 bases, with 12 bases left in between.